This TCR beta chain was found in a study of CD8 T cells in ankylosing spondylitis. Study results and caveats: Within ankylosing spondylitis blood, a TCR beta motif made up of seven to nine highly homologous variants appeared to be characteristic.

Germline V gene data show CDR1 as SGDLS and CDR2 as YYNGEE. The V gene end was trimmed by 5 bases and the J gene end by 6 bases; junction bases not matched to a gene: 8. The length of the CDR3 is 15 residues. From the 5' RACE reads, TCRdb called clonotypes with MiXCR, one entry per CDR3 protein. Among under 150,000 distinct CDR3 sequences listed, about a tenth were seen once. This clonotype is medium-sized within its sample. What it binds is not known. The material sequenced was blood, either unsorted or a sorted T cell fraction (not recorded which). The V call is TRBV9, the J call TRBJ2-1; 10 nucleotides agree with TRBD2. This receptor was identified in a male donor with ankylosing spondylitis or in good health (not recorded which). The CDR3 bases are TGTGCCAGCAGTCACGGCGGGACTAGCGCCAATGAGCAGTTCTTC. It translates to CASSHGGTSANEQFF.